This T cell receptor (beta chain) was obtained from a study of blood T cell repertoires in COVID-19. Across the whole study: COVID-19 samples collected from the United States, Italy and Spain covered acute and convalescent phases. From T cells, B-cell-depleted T cells, or PBMCs came the material, which was cDNA or gDNA.

Original handling: For nucleated cells, counts were estimated from reference gene primer amplification. This table comes from immunoSEQ multiplex PCR, and its TCRdb copy is limited to in-frame clones, with some not included. Clonal size and the V and J genes are those of that table, whereas D and trimming came from the DNA. This table has about 250,000 clones, approximately 83% appearing once. The CDR3 has 14 amino acids. The V gene lost 7 bases and the J gene lost 1 base, with 11 bases spanning the gap. Looked up from germline, CDR1 is KGHDR and CDR2 is SFDVKD. The source material was peripheral blood. The chain recombines TRBV24-1 with TRBJ2-3; a possible D gene is TRBD2 (6 bases). This receptor was taken from a man aged 80 or over with acute or convalescent COVID-19. In DNA, the CDR3 is TGTGCCACCAGCGGTAGCGGCCGCACAGATACGCAGTATTTT. Its protein is CATSGSGRTDTQYF.